This TCR beta chain was retrieved from a study of blood T cell repertoires in COVID-19. Study overall: T cells, B-cell-depleted T cells, or PBMCs supplied cDNA or gDNA.

Measured with immunoSEQ multiplex PCR; TCRdb has only the in-frame clones, and not every one. Here the sample spans roughly 100,000 clones, roughly four fifths being singletons. Germline V gives CDR1 SQVTM, CDR2 ANQGSEA. The CDR3 totals 12 residues. V was pared by 2 bases and J by 5 bases, with 9 bases between. The chain couples TRBV29-1 to TRBJ1-2; D might be TRBD1 (6 bases). The TCR originated in a woman over 75 with active or convalescent COVID-19. The sequencing sample was made of peripheral blood. CDR3 nucleotide sequence: TGCAGCGTTGAACCACAGGGATATGGCTACACCTTC. This translates into CSVEPQGYGYTF.